Listed below are T cell receptor beta chains from one sample, sequenced in a study of T cells in Graves' hyperthyroidism and ophthalmopathy. MiXCR, applied by TCRdb to the multiplex PCR reads, yields one record per CDR3 protein. The repertoire holds about 640,000 distinct CDR3 sequences, with less than 25% as singletons. Source material: blood. Every receptor here comes from a man aged 25 to 45 with Graves' ophthalmopathy. CDR3s include the opening cysteine and the closing phenylalanine or tryptophan. D genes are given only for firm matches. Clone size is shown for a subset of rows, as once, few, many or a class of expanded clone.

TRBD1 | TRBJ1-5 | TRBV30 | many | TGTGCCTGGAGTGCTTTTCCAGGGGGCGGCAATCAGCCCCAGCATTTT | CAWSAFPGGGNQPQHF
. | TRBJ1-1 | TRBV6-1 | many | TGTGCCAGCAGTGAATCTCACAGGTCGGCTGAAGCTTTCTTT | CASSESHRSAEAFF
TRBD2 | TRBJ2-3 | TRBV10-3 | . | TGTGCCATCAGTGATCCTGGACTAGCGGGAGGGACAGATACGCAGTATTTT | CAISDPGLAGGTDTQYF
TRBD2 | TRBJ2-2 | TRBV7-9 | . | TGTGCCAGCAGCATAGCGGGAGTTAGTACCGGGGAGCTGTTTTTT | CASSIAGVSTGELFF
TRBD1 | TRBJ2-2 | TRBV3-1 | few | TGTGCCAGCAGCCGCTTAGGGGGCCCAGGGTCCACCGGGGAGCTGTTTTTT | CASSRLGGPGSTGELFF
. | TRBJ2-3 | TRBV10-1 | . | TGCGCCAGCAGTGAGTCGAAAACAGGGTGGTCGGATACGCAGTATTTT | CASSESKTGWSDTQYF
TRBD2 | TRBJ2-7 | TRBV20-1 | . | TGCAGTGCTAGTCGTCCGGGACTAGCCTCCCACGAGCAGTACTTC | CSASRPGLASHEQYF
TRBD2 | TRBJ2-4 | TRBV28 | few | TGTGCCAGCAGTTTTCCGACTAGCGGGAGGGCCGTTGCCAAAAACATTCAGTACTTC | CASSFPTSGRAVAKNIQYF
TRBD2 | TRBJ2-3 | TRBV6-1 | . | TGTGCCAGCAGTTCGACTAGCGGGAAGGTAGATACGCAGTATTTT | CASSSTSGKVDTQYF
. | TRBJ2-7 | TRBV5-1 | few | TGCGCCAGCAGCCCCTCTAGAAGTACCGAGCAGTACTTC | CASSPSRSTEQYF
TRBD2 | TRBJ2-2 | TRBV11-2 | . | TGTGCCAGCAGCTGGACTAGCGGGATCATCTCGAACACCGGGGAGCTGTTTTTT | CASSWTSGIISNTGELFF
. | TRBJ2-3 | TRBV6-2/TRBV6-3 | few | TGTGCCAGCAGTTACTCAGCCCTTTTGGCAGGAAGCACAGATACGCAGTATTTT | CASSYSALLAGSTDTQYF
TRBD1 | TRBJ1-1 | TRBV28 | many | TGTGCCAGCAGTTTAACAGGGGGCCACACTGAAGCTTTCTTT | CASSLTGGHTEAFF
. | TRBJ1-1 | TRBV7-9 | many | TGTGCCAGCAGCCAAGGACGGTATGAAGCTTTCTTT | CASSQGRYEAFF
TRBD1 | TRBJ1-2 | TRBV20-1 | many | TGCAGTGCTAGATCGGGCGACAGGGGGTTTAATGGCTACACCTTC | CSARSGDRGFNGYTF
. | TRBJ2-2 | TRBV30 | few | TGTGCCTGGAGTGTGAATTCCGGGACCTTGTTTTTT | CAWSVNSGTLFF
. | TRBJ1-1 | TRBV6-2/TRBV6-3 | . | TGTGCCAGCAGTCAACCAGGGTTTGGGACTGAAGCTTTCTTT | CASSQPGFGTEAFF
TRBD1 | TRBJ2-2 | TRBV5-4 | . | TGTGCCAGCAGCCACGGACAGGTTACGACCGGGGAGCTGTTTTTT | CASSHGQVTTGELFF
. | TRBJ1-1 | TRBV5-6 | . | TGTGCCAGCAGCTTGGGATCTCCACGGGGTGGGCCGAACACTGAAGCTTTCTTT | CASSLGSPRGGPNTEAFF
. | TRBJ1-1 | TRBV12-3/TRBV12-4 | . | TGTGCCAGCAGTTTAGGAGGGATGAGGAGCACTGAAGCTTTCTTT | CASSLGGMRSTEAFF
TRBD1 | TRBJ1-2 | TRBV7-2 | few | TGTGCCAGCAGCTTACAGCCGTCAGGGGGCGACGGCTACACCTTC | CASSLQPSGGDGYTF
. | TRBJ2-1 | TRBV7-9 | few | TGTGCCAGCAAACAAGGGGCTCGGGATGAGCAGTTCTTC | CASKQGARDEQFF
TRBD1 | TRBJ1-5 | TRBV20-1 | . | TGCAGTGCTAGAAGACAGGGGCTATTGGGCAATCAGCCCCAGCATTTT | CSARRQGLLGNQPQHF
. | TRBJ1-2 | TRBV28 | . | TGTGCCAGCAGTTCCATCGGGGCGCCACACTATGGCTACACCTTC | CASSSIGAPHYGYTF
TRBD1 | TRBJ1-2 | TRBV6-1 | . | TGTGCCAGCAGTAAGACAGGGAAACGGGACTATGGCTACACCTTC | CASSKTGKRDYGYTF